This T cell receptor (beta chain) is from a study of T cells in Graves' hyperthyroidism and ophthalmopathy. Researchers amplified the TCR beta CDR3 regions from RNA transcripts. HTBI primers were the set used in a first-round RT-PCR of the TCR CDR3. TCRdb called the multiplex PCR reads again in MiXCR, with one record for every CDR3 protein. The data hold approximately 400,000 distinct CDR3 sequences, with about 19% observed a single time. In its sample, this clonotype was seen many times. Patients aged 18 to 65 had newly diagnosed hyperthyroidism that had lasted under 2 months. The PBMCs had their origin in roughly 9.8 ml of fresh peripheral blood. The CDR3 extends over 14 amino acids. The V and J ends lost 4 bases and 0 bases respectively, with 10 bases between them. Germline assignment: CDR1 SNHLY and CDR2 FYNNEI.

The receptor was derived from a woman under 30 with Graves' hyperthyroidism. The sequenced material came from blood. V and J are TRBV2 and TRBJ2-7, with D unresolved. This CDR3 reads CASSAFWSSYEQYF. CDR3 DNA: TGTGCCAGCAGTGCGTTTTGGAGCTCCTACGAGCAGTACTTC.